What follows are 10 T cell receptor beta chains derived from one specimen sequenced in a study of blood T cells in healthy people across ages. Primers used in a second PCR of about 7 to 12 cycles were a sample-barcoded 5' primer and a J-beta primer mix. TCRdb ran MiXCR on the 5' RACE reads and lists one entry per CDR3 protein. The sample records about 400,000 distinct CDR3 sequences, approximately 47% being singletons. The sample consisted of blood. Every receptor here comes from a man in his fifties or sixties in good health.

This clonotype was detected a few times. The chain uses TRBV11-2 and TRBJ2-7, with D possibly matching TRBD2 (6 bases). The CDR3 contains 13 residues. Looked up from germline, CDR1 is SGHAT and CDR2 is FQNNGV. V lost 6 bases and J lost 1, with 10 bases in between. The CDR3 spells CASRGTWSYEQYF. The CDR3 region has the DNA TGTGCCAGCAGGGGGACTTGGTCCTACGAGCAGTACTTC.

CDR3 bases: TGTGCCACCAGCAGAGGGGGAACCCTCCGGTACTTC. This codes for CATSRGGTLRYF. J is TRBJ2-5 and V is TRBV15; D gene unclear. V lost 1 base to trimming and J lost 13 bases, with 13 bases between them. The CDR3 sequence is 12 residues long. Germline values: CDR1 LNHNV, CDR2 YYDKDF (reference sequence). Combining the CDR3 with reference TRBV15 and TRBJ2-5 gives the whole variable domain DAMVIQNPRYQVTQFGKPVTLSCSQTLNHNVMYWYQQKSSQAPKLLFHYYDKDFNNEADTPDNFQSRRPNTSFCFLDIRSPGLGDTAMYLCATSRGGTLRYFGPGTRLLVL.

The CDR3 nucleotides read TGCAGTGCTCCTAAACGGACAGGAGGACATTACAATGAGCAGTTCTTC. This codes for CSAPKRTGGHYNEQFF. The chain links TRBV20-1 to TRBJ2-1, with 7 bases aligning to TRBD1. V lost 5 bases, J lost 4 bases, and 14 bases stayed unmatched. The CDR3 has 16 amino acids. Germline assignment: CDR1 DFQATT and CDR2 SNEGSKA (reference sequence).

This clonotype has a count of ten or more. The chain carries TRBV7-6 and TRBJ2-5; 10 nucleotides line up with TRBD1. Trimming cost V 8 bases and J 5 bases; bases outside gene matches: 11. The germline CDR1 and CDR2 sequences are SGHVS and FNYEAQ. The CDR3 consists of 15 residues. The CDR3 DNA is TGTGCCAGCGGCCAGGGGACAGGGGCATGGGAGACCCAGTACTTC. Translating gives CASGQGTGAWETQYF.

The chain is built from TRBV6-1 and TRBJ2-1; 10 bases map to TRBD1. V lost 6 bases, J lost 3 bases, and 11 bases stayed unmatched. The CDR3 loop spans 17 amino acids. Germline V lookup: CDR1 MNHNS, CDR2 SASEGT. The CDR3 sequence: CASSLISGTGVYNEQFF. CDR3 bases: TGTGCCAGCAGCCTGATCTCCGGGACAGGGGTCTACAATGAGCAGTTCTTC.

The chain has TRBV3-1 and TRBJ2-3; D not resolved. The germline V gene encodes CDR1 LGHDT and CDR2 YNNKEL (reference sequence). Trimming took 1 base from V and 0 from J, leaving 11 bases between them. The CDR3 runs 16 residues. CDR3 residues: CASSQAPRSSTDTQYF. CDR3 bases: TGTGCCAGCAGCCAAGCTCCAAGATCTAGCACAGATACGCAGTATTTT.

Regarding this clonotype: A much larger clone differs from this one at a single base, so this may be a read error. The rearrangement joins TRBV12-3 or TRBV12-4 to TRBJ1-2; no reliable D call. V lost 5 bases and J lost 4, with 17 bases in between. The CDR3 is made up of 15 amino acids. The CDR3 sequence: CASSPQVGFLYGYTF. For the CDR3, the DNA is TGTGCCAGCAGTCCCCAGGTGGGTTTTCTCTATGGCTACACCTTC.

J is TRBJ2-5 and V is TRBV20-1; TRBD1 aligns across 11 bases. The DNA end favors TRBJ2-7, so the J call may be wrong. CDR1 is DFQATT and CDR2 is SNEGSKA in the germline V gene (reference sequence). This CDR3 contains 17 residues. The CDR3 bases are TGCAGTGCCAGCGGCCGGGAAACGGGACAGGGGGTGTACGAGCAGTACTTC. This translates into CSASGRETGQGVYEQYF.

This chain joins TRBV20-1 and TRBJ2-7, with D tentatively TRBD1 (6 bases). Trimming stripped 6 bases from V and 3 bases from J, with 15 bases between. CDR1 is DFQATT and CDR2 is SNEGSKA in the germline V gene (reference sequence). The CDR3 runs 13 residues. The chain's CDR3 is CSAAGVNFYEQYF. CDR3 nucleotide sequence: TGCAGTGCGGCAGGGGTGAATTTCTACGAGCAGTACTTC.

This clonotype was picked up a small number of times. The rearrangement links TRBV6-5 to TRBJ2-7; 12 positions match TRBD2. The V gene end was trimmed by 8 bases and the J gene end by 3 bases; junction bases not matched to a gene: 5. The germline gives CDR1 MNHEY, CDR2 SVGAGI. The CDR3 loop spans 14 amino acids. CDR3 in DNA: TGTGCCAGCGGATCTAGCGGGGGGGTCTACGAGCAGTACTTC. Translating it yields CASGSSGGVYEQYF.